A selection of T cell receptor beta chains follows, all from one sample in a study of a mutant IDH1 vaccine in newly diagnosed glioma. These receptors' targets are unknown. Some clones are missing from TCRdb's copy, which holds only in-frame ones; the method was immunoSEQ multiplex PCR. Here the sample spans 30,000 to 40,000 clones, approximately 82% being singletons. The source material was PBMCs, sampled from a glioma patient whose treatment included an IDH1 peptide vaccine. These TCRs come from a woman aged 18-29 years with glioma. CDR3s include the opening cysteine and the closing phenylalanine or tryptophan. The D gene is left open where the match is weak. Not all rows give a size; the values are once, few, many and, for expanded clones, a class.

clone size: .
D gene: .
J gene: TRBJ2-1
V gene: TRBV2
CDR3 DNA: TGTGCCAGCAATGTAGGCAGGGCCGCACTTTACAATGAGCAGTTCTTC
CDR3 protein: CASNVGRAALYNEQFF

clone size: few
D gene: .
J gene: TRBJ1-2
V gene: TRBV9
CDR3 DNA: TGTGCCAGCAGCGTAGTCCGCGACGGCTATGGCTACACCTTC
CDR3 protein: CASSVVRDGYGYTF

clone size: .
D gene: TRBD2
J gene: TRBJ2-2
V gene: TRBV2
CDR3 DNA: TGTGCCAGCAGTGAATTCCAGCGGGGGGCCCAAAACACCGGGGAGCTGTTTTTT
CDR3 protein: CASSEFQRGAQNTGELFF

clone size: .
D gene: .
J gene: TRBJ1-1
V gene: TRBV29-1
CDR3 DNA: TGCAGCGTCGCGGGCAGGTTGAACACTGAAGCTTTCTTT
CDR3 protein: CSVAGRLNTEAFF

clone size: .
D gene: TRBD2
J gene: TRBJ2-1
V gene: TRBV12-5
CDR3 DNA: TGTGCTAGTGGTGAACCACGGGGGGGCGAGCAGTTCTTC
CDR3 protein: CASGEPRGGEQFF

clone size: .
D gene: TRBD1
J gene: TRBJ1-1
V gene: TRBV5-5
CDR3 DNA: TGTGCCAGCAGCCCGCCGACAGGGTGGAACACTGAAGCTTTCTTT
CDR3 protein: CASSPPTGWNTEAFF

clone size: .
D gene: .
J gene: TRBJ2-7
V gene: TRBV11-2
CDR3 DNA: TGTGCCAGCAGCATTTTATTAGGACAAAATTACGAGCAGTACTTC
CDR3 protein: CASSILLGQNYEQYF

clone size: .
D gene: .
J gene: TRBJ1-2
V gene: TRBV6-6
CDR3 DNA: TGTGCCAGCAGTTTCATCCAGGGAAGAGATGGCTACACCTTC
CDR3 protein: CASSFIQGRDGYTF

clone size: .
D gene: .
J gene: TRBJ1-4
V gene: TRBV27
CDR3 DNA: TGTGCCAGCAGTTCCTCCCCGCAGGGAAATGAAAAACTGTTTTTT
CDR3 protein: CASSSSPQGNEKLFF

clone size: .
D gene: TRBD2
J gene: TRBJ2-1
V gene: TRBV14
CDR3 DNA: TGTGCCAGCAGCCAAACTAGCGGGGGGCTTTACAATGAGCAGTTCTTC
CDR3 protein: CASSQTSGGLYNEQFF

clone size: .
D gene: .
J gene: TRBJ2-6
V gene: TRBV19
CDR3 DNA: TGTGCCAGTAGTGTCGGCTACTCTGGGGCCAACGTCCTGACTTTC
CDR3 protein: CASSVGYSGANVLTF

clone size: .
D gene: TRBD2
J gene: TRBJ2-7
V gene: TRBV5-6
CDR3 DNA: TGTGCCAGCAGCCGATATAGCGGGAGACCCTACGAGCAGTACTTC
CDR3 protein: CASSRYSGRPYEQYF

clone size: .
D gene: TRBD1
J gene: TRBJ1-1
V gene: TRBV27
CDR3 DNA: TGTGCCAGCAGGGGCTCTATGACAGGGACCAAAAAGAACACTGAAGCTTTCTTT
CDR3 protein: CASRGSMTGTKKNTEAFF

clone size: .
D gene: TRBD1
J gene: TRBJ1-2
V gene: TRBV4-3
CDR3 DNA: TGCGCCAGCAGCCAAGAATGGGACAGGGTATTCGCTGGTGGCTACACCTTC
CDR3 protein: CASSQEWDRVFAGGYTF

clone size: .
D gene: .
J gene: TRBJ1-4
V gene: TRBV25-1
CDR3 DNA: TGTGCCAGCAGTGGAAGGGGAAATCCTAATGAAAAACTGTTTTTT
CDR3 protein: CASSGRGNPNEKLFF

clone size: .
D gene: .
J gene: TRBJ2-7
V gene: TRBV5-1
CDR3 DNA: TGCGCCAGCAGCTCCGGGCTCGATCGGTACGAGCAGTACTTC
CDR3 protein: CASSSGLDRYEQYF

clone size: .
D gene: TRBD1
J gene: TRBJ1-1
V gene: TRBV7-2
CDR3 DNA: TGTGCCAGCAGTCTGCGGGGACAGGGTATGAACACTGAAGCTTTCTTT
CDR3 protein: CASSLRGQGMNTEAFF

clone size: .
D gene: .
J gene: TRBJ2-1
V gene: TRBV6-6
CDR3 DNA: TGTGCCAGCAGTTACTCCCTTAGCGCCAATGAGCAGTTCTTC
CDR3 protein: CASSYSLSANEQFF

clone size: .
D gene: TRBD1
J gene: TRBJ1-1
V gene: TRBV2
CDR3 DNA: TGCACGGGCGGGACAGGGGGCGCGCGCACTGAAGCTTTCTTT
CDR3 protein: CTGGTGGARTEAFF

clone size: .
D gene: .
J gene: TRBJ2-5
V gene: TRBV5-1
CDR3 DNA: TGCGCCAGCTCCGTATATGGGGCGTCGGAGACCCAGTACTTC
CDR3 protein: CASSVYGASETQYF

clone size: .
D gene: TRBD1
J gene: TRBJ2-2
V gene: TRBV11-3
CDR3 DNA: TGTGCCAGCAGCGGGCAGGGGGCAGGCACCGGGGAGCTGTTTTTT
CDR3 protein: CASSGQGAGTGELFF

clone size: .
D gene: .
J gene: TRBJ2-7
V gene: TRBV11-3
CDR3 DNA: TGTGCCAGCAGCTCCGCCGTGGAGCAGTACTTC
CDR3 protein: CASSSAVEQYF

clone size: .
D gene: .
J gene: TRBJ2-7
V gene: TRBV28
CDR3 DNA: TGTGCCAGCAGTTTAACGGACAGTATTTTCTACGAGCAGTACTTC
CDR3 protein: CASSLTDSIFYEQYF

clone size: .
D gene: .
J gene: TRBJ1-5
V gene: TRBV6-5
CDR3 DNA: TGTGCCAGCAGAAACGAGGGCGGTGGAAATCAGCCCCAGCATTTT
CDR3 protein: CASRNEGGGNQPQHF

clone size: once
D gene: .
J gene: TRBJ2-1
V gene: TRBV5-1
CDR3 DNA: TGCGCCAGCAGCTTGGCCTGGCAGACGATAAGCTCCTACAATGAGCAGTTCTTC
CDR3 protein: CASSLAWQTISSYNEQFF

clone size: .
D gene: TRBD2
J gene: TRBJ2-1
V gene: TRBV19
CDR3 DNA: TGTGCCAGTAGTCTAGCGGGGGGGATCATAAATGAGCAGTTCTTC
CDR3 protein: CASSLAGGIINEQFF

clone size: .
D gene: TRBD2
J gene: TRBJ2-1
V gene: TRBV7-8
CDR3 DNA: TGTGCCAGCACCCGGCGGACTAGCGGGAGGGATAATGAGCAGTTCTTC
CDR3 protein: CASTRRTSGRDNEQFF

clone size: .
D gene: TRBD1
J gene: TRBJ1-5
V gene: TRBV19
CDR3 DNA: TGTGCCAGTAGTATAGAGGTCACAGGGGCTCGTCAGCCCCAGCATTTT
CDR3 protein: CASSIEVTGARQPQHF

clone size: few
D gene: .
J gene: TRBJ2-2
V gene: TRBV4-3
CDR3 DNA: TGCGCCAGCAGCCAAGGGGTATGGGGGCCGAACACCGGGGAGCTGTTTTTT
CDR3 protein: CASSQGVWGPNTGELFF

clone size: .
D gene: .
J gene: TRBJ1-1
V gene: TRBV6-5
CDR3 DNA: TGTGCCAGCAGTTACAAGAGGAACACTGAAGCTTTCTTT
CDR3 protein: CASSYKRNTEAFF

clone size: .
D gene: .
J gene: TRBJ1-2
V gene: TRBV30
CDR3 DNA: TGTGCCTGGAGTTCGGGCCAAGGACGGAACGATGGCAACACCTTC
CDR3 protein: CAWSSGQGRNDGNTF

clone size: .
D gene: .
J gene: TRBJ1-1
V gene: TRBV4-2
CDR3 DNA: TGTGCCAGCAGCCAAGGGGAGGGACGGGGCACTGAAGCTTTCTTT
CDR3 protein: CASSQGEGRGTEAFF

clone size: .
D gene: TRBD1
J gene: TRBJ2-7
V gene: TRBV4-1
CDR3 DNA: TGCGCCAGCAGTCCGGGGACAGGGACCTACGAGCAGTACTTC
CDR3 protein: CASSPGTGTYEQYF

clone size: .
D gene: TRBD1
J gene: TRBJ1-3
V gene: TRBV10-3
CDR3 DNA: TGTGCCATCAGTGTTGACAGGGCCTCTGGAAACACCATATATTTT
CDR3 protein: CAISVDRASGNTIYF

clone size: .
D gene: TRBD1
J gene: TRBJ1-5
V gene: TRBV12-5
CDR3 DNA: TGTGCTAGTGCCCAACCCCCGGACAGGGGGTTGTATAGCAATCAGCCCCAGCATTTT
CDR3 protein: CASAQPPDRGLYSNQPQHF

clone size: .
D gene: .
J gene: TRBJ1-3
V gene: TRBV7-9
CDR3 DNA: TGTGCCAGCAGCTTACCATCTGACTCTGGAAACACCATATATTTT
CDR3 protein: CASSLPSDSGNTIYF

clone size: .
D gene: TRBD1
J gene: TRBJ1-2
V gene: TRBV25-1
CDR3 DNA: TGTGCCAGCTCACAGGCGGGACAGATATATGGCTACACCTTC
CDR3 protein: CASSQAGQIYGYTF

clone size: .
D gene: .
J gene: TRBJ1-2
V gene: TRBV15
CDR3 DNA: TGTGCCACCAGCAGGGACTCCTATGGCTACACCTTC
CDR3 protein: CATSRDSYGYTF

clone size: .
D gene: TRBD2
J gene: TRBJ2-1
V gene: TRBV19
CDR3 DNA: TGTGCCAGTAGTATACAAGCGGGGGCCTACAATGAGCAGTTCTTC
CDR3 protein: CASSIQAGAYNEQFF

clone size: .
D gene: .
J gene: TRBJ2-5
V gene: TRBV9
CDR3 DNA: TGTGCCAGCAGCGTAGGACAGAGTTCCCACCAAGAGACCCAGTACTTC
CDR3 protein: CASSVGQSSHQETQYF

clone size: .
D gene: TRBD1
J gene: TRBJ2-2
V gene: TRBV19
CDR3 DNA: TGTGCCAGTACCCCGGACAGGGGACTCTGGGAGCTGTTTTTT
CDR3 protein: CASTPDRGLWELFF

clone size: .
D gene: .
J gene: TRBJ2-2
V gene: TRBV10-3
CDR3 DNA: TGTGCCATCAGTGAGTATTCGATGACGAACACCGGGGAGCTGTTTTTT
CDR3 protein: CAISEYSMTNTGELFF

clone size: .
D gene: .
J gene: TRBJ1-5
V gene: TRBV27
CDR3 DNA: TGTGCCAGCAGCCCCTTTAGCAATCAGCCCCAGCATTTT
CDR3 protein: CASSPFSNQPQHF

clone size: .
D gene: .
J gene: TRBJ2-4
V gene: TRBV14
CDR3 DNA: TGTGCCAGCAGCCCAGGAGGACAGAAAAACATTCAGTACTTC
CDR3 protein: CASSPGGQKNIQYF

clone size: few
D gene: .
J gene: TRBJ1-2
V gene: TRBV28
CDR3 DNA: TGTGCCAGCACCGAAAAGAGAAGAGGCTACACCTTC
CDR3 protein: CASTEKRRGYTF

clone size: .
D gene: TRBD1
J gene: TRBJ1-4
V gene: TRBV6-5
CDR3 DNA: TGTGCCAGCAGTTACTCGTGGGGGACAGGGAGTGAAAAACTGTTTTTT
CDR3 protein: CASSYSWGTGSEKLFF

clone size: .
D gene: .
J gene: TRBJ2-3
V gene: TRBV19
CDR3 DNA: TGTGCCAGTAGTATCGGGGTAGCAGATACGCAGTATTTT
CDR3 protein: CASSIGVADTQYF

clone size: .
D gene: TRBD1
J gene: TRBJ2-2
V gene: TRBV30
CDR3 DNA: TGTGCCTGGAGGGGACAGGGGGGCGGCGGGGAGCTGTTTTTT
CDR3 protein: CAWRGQGGGGELFF